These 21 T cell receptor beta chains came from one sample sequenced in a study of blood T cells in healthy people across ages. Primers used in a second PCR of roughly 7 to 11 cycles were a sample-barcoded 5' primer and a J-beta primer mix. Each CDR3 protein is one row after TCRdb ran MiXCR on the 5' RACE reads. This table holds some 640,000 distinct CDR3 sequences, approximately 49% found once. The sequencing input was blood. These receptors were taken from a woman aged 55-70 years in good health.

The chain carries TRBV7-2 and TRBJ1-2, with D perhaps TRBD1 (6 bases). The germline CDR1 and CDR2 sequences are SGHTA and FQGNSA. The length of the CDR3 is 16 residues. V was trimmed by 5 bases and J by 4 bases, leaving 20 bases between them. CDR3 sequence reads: CASSEGGRPLVYGYTF. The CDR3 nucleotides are TGTGCCAGCAGCGAGGGGGGGCGGCCTCTCGTCTATGGCTACACCTTC.

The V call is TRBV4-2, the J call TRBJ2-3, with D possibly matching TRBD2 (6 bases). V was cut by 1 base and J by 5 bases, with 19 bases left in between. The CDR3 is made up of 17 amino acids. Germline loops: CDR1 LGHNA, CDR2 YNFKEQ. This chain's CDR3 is CASSQAGGRERGDTQYF. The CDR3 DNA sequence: TGTGCCAGCAGCCAAGCGGGTGGTCGGGAGAGGGGAGATACGCAGTATTTT.

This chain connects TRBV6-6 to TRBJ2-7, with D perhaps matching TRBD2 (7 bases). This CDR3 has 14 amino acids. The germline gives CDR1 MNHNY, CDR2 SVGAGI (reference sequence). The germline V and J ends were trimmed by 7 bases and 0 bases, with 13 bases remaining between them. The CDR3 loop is CASTGGGDSYEQYF. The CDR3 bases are TGTGCCAGCACCGGAGGGGGGGACTCCTACGAGCAGTACTTC.

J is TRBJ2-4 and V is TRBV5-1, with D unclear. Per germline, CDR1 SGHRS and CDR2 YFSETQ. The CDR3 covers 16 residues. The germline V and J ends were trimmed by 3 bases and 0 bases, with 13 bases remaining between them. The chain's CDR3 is CASSSSVAIAKNIQYF. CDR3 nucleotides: TGCGCCAGCAGCTCCTCTGTGGCGATAGCCAAAAACATTCAGTACTTC.

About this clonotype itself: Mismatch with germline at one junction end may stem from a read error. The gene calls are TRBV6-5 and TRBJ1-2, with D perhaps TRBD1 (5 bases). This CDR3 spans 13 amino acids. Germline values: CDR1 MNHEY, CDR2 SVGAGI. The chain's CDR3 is CASTYRIPDGYTF. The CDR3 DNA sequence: TGTGCCAGCACTTACAGGATCCCTGATGGCTACACCTTC.

The CDR3 DNA reads TGTGCCAGCAGTTACCCGACAGAGAGTAATGAAAAACTGTTTTTT. It specifies CASSYPTESNEKLFF. The genes are TRBV6-6 and TRBJ1-4, with a possible D match to TRBD1 (5 bases). Trimming took off 2 bases at V and 4 bases at J, with 11 bases between the two ends. Looked up from germline, CDR1 is MNHNY and CDR2 is SVGAGI (reference sequence). This CDR3 contains 15 residues.

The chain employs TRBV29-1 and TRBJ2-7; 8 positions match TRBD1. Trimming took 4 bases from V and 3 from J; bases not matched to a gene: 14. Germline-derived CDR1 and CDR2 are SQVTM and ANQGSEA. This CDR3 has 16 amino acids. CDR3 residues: CSVGFIRRTGNYEQYF. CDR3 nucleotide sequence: TGCAGCGTTGGCTTCATTCGTCGGACAGGGAACTACGAGCAGTACTTC.

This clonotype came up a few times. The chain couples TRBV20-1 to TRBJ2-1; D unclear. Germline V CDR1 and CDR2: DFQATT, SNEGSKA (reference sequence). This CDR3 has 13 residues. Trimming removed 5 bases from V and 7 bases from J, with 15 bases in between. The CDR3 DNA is TGCAGTGCTGTCAGGACGGTTAAAAATGAGCAGTTCTTC. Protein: CSAVRTVKNEQFF.

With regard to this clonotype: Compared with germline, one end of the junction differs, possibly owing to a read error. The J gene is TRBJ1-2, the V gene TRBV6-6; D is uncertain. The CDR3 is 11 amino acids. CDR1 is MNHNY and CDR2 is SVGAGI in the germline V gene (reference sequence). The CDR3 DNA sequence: TGTGCCAGCAGTTACCTCGCTGGCCACACCTTC. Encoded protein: CASSYLAGHTF.

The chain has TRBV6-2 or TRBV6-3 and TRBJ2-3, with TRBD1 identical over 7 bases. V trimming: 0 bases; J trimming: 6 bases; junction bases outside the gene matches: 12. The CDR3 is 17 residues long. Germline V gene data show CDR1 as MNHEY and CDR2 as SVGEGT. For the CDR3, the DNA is TGTGCCAGCAGTTACTCCCTAGGGGGCTTGAACGTGGATACGCAGTATTTT. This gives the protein CASSYSLGGLNVDTQYF.

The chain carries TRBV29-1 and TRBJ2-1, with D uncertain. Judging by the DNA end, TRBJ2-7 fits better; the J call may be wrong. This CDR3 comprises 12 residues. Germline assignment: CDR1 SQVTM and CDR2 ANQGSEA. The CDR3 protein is CSADGTYNEQYF. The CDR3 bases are TGCAGCGCAGACGGCACCTACAATGAGCAGTACTTC.

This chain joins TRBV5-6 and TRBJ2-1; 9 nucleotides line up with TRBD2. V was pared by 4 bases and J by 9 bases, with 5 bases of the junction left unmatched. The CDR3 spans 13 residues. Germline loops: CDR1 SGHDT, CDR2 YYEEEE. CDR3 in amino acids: CASSPPSGTEQFF. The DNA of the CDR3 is TGTGCCAGCAGCCCCCCTAGCGGGACTGAGCAGTTCTTC.

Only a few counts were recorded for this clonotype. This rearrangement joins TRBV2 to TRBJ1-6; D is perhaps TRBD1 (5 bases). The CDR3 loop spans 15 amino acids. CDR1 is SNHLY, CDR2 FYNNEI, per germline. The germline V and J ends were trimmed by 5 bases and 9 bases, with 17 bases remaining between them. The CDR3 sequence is CASSLIPGSGSPLHF. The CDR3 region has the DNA TGTGCCAGCAGTCTAATACCAGGGAGCGGTTCACCCCTCCACTTT.

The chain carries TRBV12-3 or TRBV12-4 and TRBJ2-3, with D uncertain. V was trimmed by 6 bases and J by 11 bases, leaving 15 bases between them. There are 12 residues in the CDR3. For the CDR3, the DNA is TGTGCCAGCAGCCTTATAGCAGCGATGCAGTATTTT. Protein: CASSLIAAMQYF.

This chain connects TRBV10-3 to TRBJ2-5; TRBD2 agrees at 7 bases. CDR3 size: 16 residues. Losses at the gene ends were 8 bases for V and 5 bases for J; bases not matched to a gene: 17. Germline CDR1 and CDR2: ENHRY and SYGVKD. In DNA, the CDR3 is TGTGCCATCGGTGGGGCTAGCGGAGGATATCTGGAGACCCAGTACTTC. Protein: CAIGGASGGYLETQYF.

DNA for the CDR3: TGTGCCAGCAGATTCACAGGGGATAATTCACCCCTCCACTTT. This gives the protein CASRFTGDNSPLHF. This rearrangement joins TRBV6-5 to TRBJ1-6, with 7 bases matching TRBD1. The CDR3 contains 14 residues. Germline lookup yields CDR1 MNHEY and CDR2 SVGAGI. With V trimmed by 6 bases and J by 5 bases, 4 bases remained unmatched.

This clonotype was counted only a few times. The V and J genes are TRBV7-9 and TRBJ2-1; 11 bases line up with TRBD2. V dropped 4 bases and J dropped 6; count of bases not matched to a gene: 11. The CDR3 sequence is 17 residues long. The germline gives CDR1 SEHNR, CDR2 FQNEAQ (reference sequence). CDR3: CASSSDLAGGPPNEQFF. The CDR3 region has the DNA TGTGCCAGCAGCTCGGATTTAGCGGGAGGGCCTCCCAATGAGCAGTTCTTC.

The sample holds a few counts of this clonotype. CDR3 residues: CSASPGQGIRYGYTF. In nucleotides, the CDR3 is TGCAGTGCTAGTCCTGGACAGGGCATTCGCTATGGCTACACCTTC. V and J are TRBV20-1 and TRBJ1-2, with 8 bases that match TRBD1. This CDR3 is 15 amino acids long. V lost 3 bases, J lost 4 bases, and 10 bases stayed unmatched. The germline V gene encodes CDR1 DFQATT and CDR2 SNEGSKA (reference sequence).

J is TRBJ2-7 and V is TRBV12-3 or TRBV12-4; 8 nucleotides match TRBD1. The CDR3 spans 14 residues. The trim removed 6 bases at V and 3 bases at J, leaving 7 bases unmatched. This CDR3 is CASRKTGDLYEQYF. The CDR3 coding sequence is TGTGCCAGCAGAAAGACAGGGGACCTCTACGAGCAGTACTTC.

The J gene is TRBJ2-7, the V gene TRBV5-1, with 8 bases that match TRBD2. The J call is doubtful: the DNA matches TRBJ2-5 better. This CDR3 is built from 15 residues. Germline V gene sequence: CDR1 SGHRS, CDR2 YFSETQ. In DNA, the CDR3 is TGCGCCAGCAGCTTGGCGGGAGGGCCCGGAGAGACCCAGTACTTC. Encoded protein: CASSLAGGPGETQYF.

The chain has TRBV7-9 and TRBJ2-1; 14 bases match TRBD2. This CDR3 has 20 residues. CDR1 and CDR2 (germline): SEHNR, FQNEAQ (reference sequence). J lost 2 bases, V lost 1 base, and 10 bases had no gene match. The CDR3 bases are TGTGCCAGCAGCTTAGGTTCTGGGACTAGCGGGAGTCGCACCTACAATGAGCAGTTCTTC. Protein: CASSLGSGTSGSRTYNEQFF.